The 14 T cell receptor beta chains presented below share a single source sample, sequenced in a study of blood T cell repertoires in COVID-19. The method was immunoSEQ multiplex PCR; TCRdb's version includes in-frame clones alone and lacks a portion of them. This sample has over 200,000 clones; around four fifths occur once, and the top ten carry 5.7%. The sequenced material came from peripheral blood. These receptors all stem from a man at least 80 years old with acute or convalescent COVID-19.

The chain uses TRBV5-4 and TRBJ2-5, with D perhaps TRBD2 (7 bases). Germline V gives CDR1 SGHNT, CDR2 YYREEE (reference sequence). The CDR3 consists of 16 residues. V was clipped by 4 bases and J by 5 bases, with 21 bases between them. CDR3 region: CASSPGGGGSGETQYF. In DNA, the CDR3 is TGTGCCAGCAGCCCTGGAGGCGGGGGCTCCGGGGAGACCCAGTACTTC.

The chain couples TRBV10-3 to TRBJ2-3; TRBD2 might be the D (7 bases). Trimming shortened V by 7 bases and J by 4 bases, and 18 bases separated the two germline ends. The CDR3 spans 15 residues. Germline values: CDR1 ENHRY, CDR2 SYGVKD. The chain's CDR3 is CAITSTGGAADTQYF. CDR3 nucleotide sequence: TGTGCCATCACCTCCACGGGGGGCGCGGCAGATACGCAGTATTTT.

J is TRBJ1-4 and V is TRBV2; maybe TRBD1 (5 bases). V lost 2 bases and J 11 bases, leaving 15 bases between the germline ends. CDR1 is SNHLY, CDR2 FYNNEI, per germline. CDR3 size: 14 residues. Written as DNA, the CDR3 is TGTGCCAGCAGTGAAATGGGACGGGCGGGGAAACTGTTTTTT. It codes for CASSEMGRAGKLFF.

The chain is built from TRBV6-1 and TRBJ1-5; perhaps TRBD1 as D (5 bases). CDR3 length: 17 amino acids. CDR1 MNHNS and CDR2 SASEGT come from the germline V gene. Trimming removed 2 bases from V and 2 bases from J, with 16 bases in between. The CDR3 nucleotides are TGTGCCAGCAGTGAATTGGGGGGGGGAGGCGGCAATCAGCCCCAGCATTTT. The encoded protein is CASSELGGGGGNQPQHF.

The count of this clone is one. The chain uses TRBV3-1 (or the pseudogene TRBV3-2) and TRBJ1-3; D not certain. Trimming took 1 base from V and 4 from J, leaving 5 bases between them. CDR1 is LGHDT, CDR2 YNNKEL, per germline (reference sequence). The CDR3 consists of 13 residues. CDR3 nucleotide sequence: TGTGCCAGCAGCCAAGCCGTCGGAAACACCATATATTTT. Its protein product is CASSQAVGNTIYF.

The V and J genes are TRBV19 and TRBJ1-5; a weak D match, TRBD1 (5 bases). In germline, CDR1 is LNHDA, CDR2 SQIVND (reference sequence). The CDR3 is 13 residues long. The CDR3 reads CGDSDRRSQPQHF. DNA of the CDR3: TGTGGAGATTCTGACAGACGGTCTCAGCCCCAGCATTTT.

This clone was observed a single time. The chain joins TRBV24-1 to TRBJ2-1; 7 nucleotides align to TRBD1. V was clipped by 9 bases and J by 15 bases; unmatched bases: 16. The CDR3 consists of 13 residues. The germline CDR1 and CDR2 sequences are KGHDR and SFDVKD. This CDR3 reads CATVGAGGSNWFF. The CDR3 DNA reads as TGTGCCACCGTCGGCGCAGGGGGTTCGAATTGGTTCTTC.

The V and J genes are TRBV7-3 and TRBJ2-1; perhaps TRBD1 as D (6 bases). Germline loops: CDR1 SGHTA, CDR2 FQGTGA. The CDR3 length is 12 residues. V was trimmed by 5 bases and J by 9 bases, leaving 11 bases between them. CDR3 loop: CASSLQGVEQFF. The DNA of the CDR3 is TGTGCCAGCAGCCTACAGGGCGTTGAGCAGTTCTTC.

Here the CDR3 reads CASSLSATGKGSEAFF. CDR3 nucleotides: TGTGCCAGCAGTTTATCCGCGACAGGGAAGGGCTCTGAAGCTTTCTTT. V and J are TRBV28 and TRBJ1-1; 7 positions match TRBD1. The CDR3 consists of 16 residues. J lost 6 bases, V lost 1 base, and 11 bases had no gene match. Germline CDR1 MDHEN, CDR2 SYDVKM.

This chain joins TRBV5-1 and TRBJ2-5; possible D gene TRBD2, 6 bases. This CDR3 region has 14 residues. Per the germline V gene, CDR1 is SGHRS and CDR2 is YFSETQ. V lost 2 bases to trimming and J lost 3 bases, with 11 bases between them. The CDR3 bases are TGCGCCAGCAGCTTTGGCGGGGATGAAGAGACCCAGTACTTC. Translating gives CASSFGGDEETQYF.

This chain links TRBV27 with TRBJ1-1, with 7 bases aligning to TRBD1. After removal of 7 bases from V and 1 base from J, the junction contained 12 bases not matched to a gene. Germline V gene data show CDR1 as MNHEY and CDR2 as SMNVEV (reference sequence). The CDR3 has 16 amino acids. CDR3 in DNA: TGTGCCAGCAAAGGGGGCCGGGCCTTAGCGAACACTGAAGCTTTCTTT. Its protein is CASKGGRALANTEAFF.

The rearrangement joins TRBV9 to TRBJ2-1; D may be TRBD2 (7 bases). From germline, CDR1 is SGDLS and CDR2 YYNGEE. The CDR3 runs to 15 residues. The V and J ends lost 4 bases and 5 bases respectively, with 16 bases between them. CDR3 coding DNA: TGTGCCAGCAGCCCGCGGGGGCAGCTTAACAATGAGCAGTTCTTC. It specifies CASSPRGQLNNEQFF.

The gene calls are TRBV2 and TRBJ2-1; D is perhaps TRBD1 (5 bases). This CDR3 contains 11 residues. The V gene lost 11 bases and the J gene lost 4 bases, with 9 bases spanning the gap. Germline V gives CDR1 SNHLY, CDR2 FYNNEI. The CDR3 loop is CAGQNYNEQFF. CDR3 nucleotide sequence: TGTGCCGGACAAAATTACAATGAGCAGTTCTTC.

The gene calls are TRBV9 and TRBJ2-1, with 8 bases lining up with TRBD2. V dropped 0 bases and J dropped 9; count of bases not matched to a gene: 5. The CDR3 consists of 14 residues. Germline V gene sequence: CDR1 SGDLS, CDR2 YYNGEE. In DNA form, the CDR3 reads TGTGCCAGCAGCGTAGCGGGAGGGGCCGGTGAGCAGTTCTTC. Its translation: CASSVAGGAGEQFF.